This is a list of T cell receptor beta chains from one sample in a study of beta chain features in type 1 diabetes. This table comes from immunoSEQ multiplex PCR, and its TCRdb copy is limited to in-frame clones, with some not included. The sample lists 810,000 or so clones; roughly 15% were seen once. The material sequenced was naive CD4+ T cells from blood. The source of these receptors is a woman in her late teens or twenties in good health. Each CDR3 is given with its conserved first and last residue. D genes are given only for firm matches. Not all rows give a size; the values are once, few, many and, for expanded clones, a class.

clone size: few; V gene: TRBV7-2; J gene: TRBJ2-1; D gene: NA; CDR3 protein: CASSLSLAPIVDEQFF; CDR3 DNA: TGTGCCAGCAGCTTAAGCCTAGCCCCTATTGTGGATGAGCAGTTCTTC
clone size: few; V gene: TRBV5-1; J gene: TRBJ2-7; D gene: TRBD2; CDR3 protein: CASSPGGTSDYEQYF; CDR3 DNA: TGCGCCAGCAGCCCGGGAGGGACTAGCGACTACGAGCAGTACTTC
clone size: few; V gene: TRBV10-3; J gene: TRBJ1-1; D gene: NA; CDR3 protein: CAIRLTENTEAFF; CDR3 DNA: TGTGCCATCAGACTGACAGAGAACACTGAAGCTTTCTTT
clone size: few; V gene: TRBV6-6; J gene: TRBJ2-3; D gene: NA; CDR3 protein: CAIALGADTQYF; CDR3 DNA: TGTGCCATCGCCTTAGGGGCAGATACGCAGTATTTT
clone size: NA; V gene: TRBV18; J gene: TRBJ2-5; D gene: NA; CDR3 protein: CASSPPNQETQYF; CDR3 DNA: TGTGCCAGCTCACCGCCGAACCAAGAGACCCAGTACTTC
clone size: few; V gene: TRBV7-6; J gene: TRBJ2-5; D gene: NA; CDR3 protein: CASSQGLVSETQYF; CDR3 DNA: TGTGCCAGCAGCCAAGGGTTGGTTTCCGAGACCCAGTACTTC
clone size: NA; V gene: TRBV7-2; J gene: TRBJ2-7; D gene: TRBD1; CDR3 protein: CASSLTSSGTASYEQYF; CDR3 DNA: TGTGCCAGCAGCTTAACGTCCTCGGGGACAGCCAGCTACGAGCAGTACTTC
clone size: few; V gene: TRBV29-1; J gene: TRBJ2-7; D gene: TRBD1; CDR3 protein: CSVIQGSYEQYF; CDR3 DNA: TGCAGCGTAATACAGGGGTCCTACGAGCAGTACTTC
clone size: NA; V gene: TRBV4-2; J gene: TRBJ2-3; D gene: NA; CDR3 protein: CASSQDHGFLGDTQYF; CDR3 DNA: TGTGCCAGCAGCCAGGATCATGGATTTTTGGGTGATACGCAGTATTTT
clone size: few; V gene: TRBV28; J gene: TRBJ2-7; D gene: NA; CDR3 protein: CASSRSGTIQYEQYF; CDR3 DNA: TGTGCCAGCAGCCGCAGCGGGACAATCCAATACGAGCAGTACTTC
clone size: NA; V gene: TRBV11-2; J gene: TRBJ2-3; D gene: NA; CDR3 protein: CASSFWGQRTDTQYF; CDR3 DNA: TGTGCCAGCAGCTTTTGGGGGCAACGCACAGATACGCAGTATTTT
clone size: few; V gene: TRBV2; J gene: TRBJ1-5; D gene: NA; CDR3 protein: CASRALSNSNQPQHF; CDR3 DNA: TGTGCCAGCAGAGCCCTGTCCAATAGCAATCAGCCCCAGCATTTT
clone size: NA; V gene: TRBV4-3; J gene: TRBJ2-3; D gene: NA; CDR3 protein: CASSQADTQYF; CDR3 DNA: TGCGCCAGCAGCCAAGCAGATACGCAGTATTTT
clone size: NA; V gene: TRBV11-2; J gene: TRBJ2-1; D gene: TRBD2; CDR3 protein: CASSLVRGTSGFNEQFF; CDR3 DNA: TGTGCCAGCAGCTTAGTACGGGGGACTAGCGGGTTCAATGAGCAGTTCTTC
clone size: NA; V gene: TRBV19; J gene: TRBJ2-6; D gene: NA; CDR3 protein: CASSRIGGTGANVLTF; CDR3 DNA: TGTGCCAGTAGTAGAATAGGGGGAACTGGGGCCAACGTCCTGACTTTC
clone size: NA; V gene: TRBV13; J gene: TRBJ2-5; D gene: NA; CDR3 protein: CASSNRGNQETQYF; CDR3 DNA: TGTGCCAGCAGCAATAGGGGGAATCAAGAGACCCAGTACTTC
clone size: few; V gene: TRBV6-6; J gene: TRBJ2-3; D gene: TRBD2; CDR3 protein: CASSYWREGTDTQYF; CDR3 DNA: TGTGCCAGCAGTTACTGGCGGGAGGGCACAGATACGCAGTATTTT
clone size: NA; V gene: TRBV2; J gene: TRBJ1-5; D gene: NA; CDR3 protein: CASSDEGSNQPQHF; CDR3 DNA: TGTGCCAGCAGTGACGAGGGGAGCAATCAGCCCCAGCATTTT
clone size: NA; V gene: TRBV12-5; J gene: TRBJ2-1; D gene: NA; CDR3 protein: CASGLALIGTDYNEQFF; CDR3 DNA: TGTGCTAGTGGTTTGGCCCTTATCGGGACGGACTACAATGAGCAGTTCTTC
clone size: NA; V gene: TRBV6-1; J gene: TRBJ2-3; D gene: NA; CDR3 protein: CASSGQVSTDTQYF; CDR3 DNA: TGTGCCAGCAGTGGGCAGGTTAGCACAGATACGCAGTATTTT
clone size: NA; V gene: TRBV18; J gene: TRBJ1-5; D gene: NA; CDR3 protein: CASSLFRQPGVSNQPQHF; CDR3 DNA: TGTGCCAGCTCACTATTCCGCCAGCCCGGGGTCAGCAATCAGCCCCAGCATTTT
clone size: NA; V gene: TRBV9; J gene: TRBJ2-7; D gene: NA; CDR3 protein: CASSVTAGPYEQYF; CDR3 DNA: TGTGCCAGCAGCGTAACCGCCGGCCCCTACGAGCAGTACTTC
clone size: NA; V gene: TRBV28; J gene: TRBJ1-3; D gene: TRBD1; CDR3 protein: CASSPPQGASGNTIYF; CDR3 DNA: TGTGCCAGCAGCCCCCCCCAGGGGGCCTCTGGAAACACCATATATTTT
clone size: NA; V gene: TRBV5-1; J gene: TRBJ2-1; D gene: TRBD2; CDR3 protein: CASSLVLAGSRRHNEQFF; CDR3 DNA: TGCGCCAGCAGCTTGGTTCTAGCGGGATCACGCCGACACAATGAGCAGTTCTTC
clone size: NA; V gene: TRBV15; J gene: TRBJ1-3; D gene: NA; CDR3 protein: CATSRDLVVGNTIYF; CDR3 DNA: TGTGCCACCAGCAGAGATCTAGTGGTAGGAAACACCATATATTTT
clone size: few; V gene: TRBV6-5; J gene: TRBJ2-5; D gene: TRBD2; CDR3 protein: CASSFPSGRAGETQYF; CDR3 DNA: TGTGCCAGCAGTTTCCCAAGCGGGAGGGCCGGTGAGACCCAGTACTTC
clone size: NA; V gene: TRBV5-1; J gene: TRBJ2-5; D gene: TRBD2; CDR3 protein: CASRTSSGRARQETQYF; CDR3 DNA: TGCGCCAGCAGAACATCTAGCGGGAGGGCCCGGCAAGAGACCCAGTACTTC
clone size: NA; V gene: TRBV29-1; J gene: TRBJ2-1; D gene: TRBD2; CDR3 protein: CSGLAGGGSEQFF; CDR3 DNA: TGCAGCGGGCTAGCGGGAGGGGGTAGTGAGCAGTTCTTC